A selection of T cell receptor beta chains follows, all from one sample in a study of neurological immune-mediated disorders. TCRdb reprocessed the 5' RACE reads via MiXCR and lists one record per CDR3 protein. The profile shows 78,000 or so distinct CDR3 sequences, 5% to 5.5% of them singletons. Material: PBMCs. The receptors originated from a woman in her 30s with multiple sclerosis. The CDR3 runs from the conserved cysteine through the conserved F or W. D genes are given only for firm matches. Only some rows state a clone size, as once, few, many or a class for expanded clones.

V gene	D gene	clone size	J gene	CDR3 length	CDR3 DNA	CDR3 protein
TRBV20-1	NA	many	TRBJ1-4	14	TGCAGTGCTAAAGACCCAAGAAGGGATGAAAAACTGTTTTTT	CSAKDPRRDEKLFF
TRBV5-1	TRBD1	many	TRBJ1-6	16	TGCGCCAGCAGCTTGATTCCGGGACAGGGGGGTTCACCCCTCCACTTT	CASSLIPGQGGSPLHF
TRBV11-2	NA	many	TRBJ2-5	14	TGTGCCAGCAGCATGGGCACTACTGCGGAGACCCAGTACTTC	CASSMGTTAETQYF
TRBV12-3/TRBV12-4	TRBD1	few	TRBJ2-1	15	TGTGCCAGCAGCCCCGGACAGGGAATGTACAATGAGCAGTTCTTC	CASSPGQGMYNEQFF
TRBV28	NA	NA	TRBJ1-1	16	TGTGCCAGCAGTTTGGCCAGGGACTACATGAACACTGAAGCTTTCTTT	CASSLARDYMNTEAFF
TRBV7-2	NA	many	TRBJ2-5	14	TGTGCCAGCACCTTTGGGGCGACCAAAGAGACCCAGTACTTC	CASTFGATKETQYF
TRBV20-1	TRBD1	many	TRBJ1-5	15	TGCAGTGCTAGAGATATAACAGGGGGCCATCAGCCCCAGCATTTT	CSARDITGGHQPQHF
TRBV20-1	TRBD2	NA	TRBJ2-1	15	TGCAGTGCTCACCCCGGACTAGCGGGAGGTCGTGAGCAGTTCTTC	CSAHPGLAGGREQFF
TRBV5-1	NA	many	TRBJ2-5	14	TGCGCCAGCAGCTTGGGGGTCGGGAAAGAGACCCAGTACTTC	CASSLGVGKETQYF
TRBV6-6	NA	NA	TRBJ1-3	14	TGTGCCAGCAGTTACTCGACAGCCGGAAACACCATATATTTT	CASSYSTAGNTIYF
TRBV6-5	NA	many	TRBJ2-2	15	TGTGCCAGCAGCCGCCCGCCAGGGGTGACCGGGGAGCTGTTTTTT	CASSRPPGVTGELFF
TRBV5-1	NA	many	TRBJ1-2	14	TGCGCCAGCAGCGCACGACCTTCGGGGAATGGCTACACCTTC	CASSARPSGNGYTF
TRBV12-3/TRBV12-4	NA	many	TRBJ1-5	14	TGTGCCAGCAGCGACGTCCCGGGATATCAGCCCCAGCATTTT	CASSDVPGYQPQHF
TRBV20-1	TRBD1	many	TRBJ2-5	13	TGCAGTGCTGTGGACAGGACCCAAGAGACCCAGTACTTC	CSAVDRTQETQYF
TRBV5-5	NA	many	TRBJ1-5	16	TGTGCCAGCAGCCTAATGTCGGCCGGGCCCGATCAGCCCCAGCATTTT	CASSLMSAGPDQPQHF
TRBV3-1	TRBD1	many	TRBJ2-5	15	TGTGCCAGCACCCGCGGCAGGGGGTACCAAGAGACCCAGTACTTC	CASTRGRGYQETQYF
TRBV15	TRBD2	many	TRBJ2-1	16	TGTGCCACCAGCACAGGGACTAGCGGCCACTACAATGAGCAGTTCTTC	CATSTGTSGHYNEQFF
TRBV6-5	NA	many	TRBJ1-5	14	TGTGCCAGCAGTTCAGACAGAACCAATCAGCCCCAGCATTTT	CASSSDRTNQPQHF
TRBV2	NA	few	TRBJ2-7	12	TGTGCCAGCAGTGACAGTACCTACGAGCAGTACTTC	CASSDSTYEQYF
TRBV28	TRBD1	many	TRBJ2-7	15	TGTGCCAGCAGCAATAGGGGGCCGGGCTCCTACGAGCAGTACTTC	CASSNRGPGSYEQYF
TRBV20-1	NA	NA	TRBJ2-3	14	TGCAGTGCTAGAGGGGGAGGGGGTGCAGATACGCAGTATTTT	CSARGGGGADTQYF
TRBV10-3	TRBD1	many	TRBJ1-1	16	TGTGCCATCAGTGAGTCGGGACAGGGCTATACCACTGAAGCTTTCTTT	CAISESGQGYTTEAFF
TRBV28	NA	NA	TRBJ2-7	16	TGTGCCAGCAGCACTTCAGGGCGGGTGGTTTCGTACGAGCAGTACTTC	CASSTSGRVVSYEQYF
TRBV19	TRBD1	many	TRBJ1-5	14	TGTGCCAGTAGTAGGGACAGTGGTCGGCAGCCCCAGCATTTT	CASSRDSGRQPQHF
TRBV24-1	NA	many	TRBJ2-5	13	TGTGCCACCAGTGAGGGCGGAGAAGAGACCCAGTACTTC	CATSEGGEETQYF
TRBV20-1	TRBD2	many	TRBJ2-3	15	TGCAGTGCTGACAGCGGGGGACCGCTCACAGATACGCAGTATTTT	CSADSGGPLTDTQYF
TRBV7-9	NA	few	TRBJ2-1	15	TGTGCCAGCAGCCCCCCGGGGGCGTACTACAATGAGCAGTTCTTC	CASSPPGAYYNEQFF
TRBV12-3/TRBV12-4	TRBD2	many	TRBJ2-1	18	TGTGCCAGCAACGCGGGACTAGCGGCTAGGAGCTCCTACAATGAGCAGTTCTTC	CASNAGLAARSSYNEQFF
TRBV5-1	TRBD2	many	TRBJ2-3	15	TGCGCCAGCACCATCAGCGGGAAGGAGGGAGATACGCAGTATTTT	CASTISGKEGDTQYF
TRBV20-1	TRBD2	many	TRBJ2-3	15	TGCAGTTCCAGGAGGGCTAGCGGGAGTTTAGATACGCAGTATTTT	CSSRRASGSLDTQYF
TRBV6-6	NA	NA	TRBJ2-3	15	TGTGCCAGCAGTTACTCGGGGGGCTTAACAGATACGCAGTATTTT	CASSYSGGLTDTQYF
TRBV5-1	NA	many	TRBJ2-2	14	TGCGCCAGCAGCTTTGAAGCGAAGATCGGGGAGCTGTTTTTT	CASSFEAKIGELFF
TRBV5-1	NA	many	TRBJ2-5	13	TGCGCCAGCAGCTTGTTTAGCCGAGAGACCCAGTACTTC	CASSLFSRETQYF
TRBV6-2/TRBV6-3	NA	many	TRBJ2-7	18	TGTGCCAGCAGTACACCCCCGTACACGACAATCCCTCCCTACGAGCAGTACTTC	CASSTPPYTTIPPYEQYF
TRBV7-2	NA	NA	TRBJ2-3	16	TGTGCCAGCAGCTTAGCACAGGGACTTAGCACAGATACGCAGTATTTT	CASSLAQGLSTDTQYF
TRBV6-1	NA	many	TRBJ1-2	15	TGTGCCAGCAGTGAAGAGGCTTGGGCTCGAGGGGGCTACACCTTC	CASSEEAWARGGYTF
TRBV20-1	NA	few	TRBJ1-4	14	TGCAGTGCTCGCGACACGGGGAATGATGAAAAACTGTTTTTT	CSARDTGNDEKLFF
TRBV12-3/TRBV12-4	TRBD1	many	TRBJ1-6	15	TGTGCCAGCAGTATCCGACAGGGAGGAGGTTCACCCCTCCACTTT	CASSIRQGGGSPLHF
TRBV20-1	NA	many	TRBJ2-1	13	TGCAGTGCTAGAGGGGGTTACATCAATGAGCAGTTCTTC	CSARGGYINEQFF
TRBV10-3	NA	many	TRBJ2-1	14	TGTGCCATCAATAGGGGGGCCCCCTACAATGAGCAGTTCTTC	CAINRGAPYNEQFF
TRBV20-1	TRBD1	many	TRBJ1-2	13	TGCAGTGCTGGGGACAGAAGTAACTATGGCTACACCTTC	CSAGDRSNYGYTF
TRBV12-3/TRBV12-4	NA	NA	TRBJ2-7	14	TGTGCCAGCAGTTTTGGGACATGGACCTACGAGCAGTACTTC	CASSFGTWTYEQYF
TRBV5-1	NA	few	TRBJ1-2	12	TGTGACAGCAGCTTGTGGGAGGGAGGCTACACCTTC	CDSSLWEGGYTF
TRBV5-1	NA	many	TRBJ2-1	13	TGCGCCAGCAGCGGGGACACCCTCGTTGAGCAGTTCTTC	CASSGDTLVEQFF
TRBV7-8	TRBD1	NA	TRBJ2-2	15	TGTGCCAGCAGCTACAGGGGGGCAAGCACCGGGGAGCTGTTTTTT	CASSYRGASTGELFF
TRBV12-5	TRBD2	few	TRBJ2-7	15	TGTGCTAGTGGTTTGTTTAGCGGGGAGATCTACGAGCAGTACTTC	CASGLFSGEIYEQYF
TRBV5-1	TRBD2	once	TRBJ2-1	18	TGCGCCAGCAGCCCTCGGGCTAGCGGGAGGAGCTCCTACAATGAGCAGTTCTTC	CASSPRASGRSSYNEQFF
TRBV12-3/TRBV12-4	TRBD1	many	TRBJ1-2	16	TGTGCCAGCAGTTTACGGGACAGACTTTACCTCTATGGCTACACCTTC	CASSLRDRLYLYGYTF
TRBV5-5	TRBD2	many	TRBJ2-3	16	TGTGCCAGCAGCTTGGAAGGACTAGCGGGAGAAGATACGCAGTATTTT	CASSLEGLAGEDTQYF
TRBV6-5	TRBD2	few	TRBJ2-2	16	TGTGCCAGCAGTACTGCCGGGGGGGCGGTCACCGGGGAGCTGTTTTTT	CASSTAGGAVTGELFF
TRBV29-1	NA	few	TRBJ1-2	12	TGCAGCGTTGGAATGGCCAACTATGGCTACACCTTC	CSVGMANYGYTF
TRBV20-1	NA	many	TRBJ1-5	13	TGCAGTGCTAGGGGGAGAGCCAATCAGCCCCAGCATTTT	CSARGRANQPQHF
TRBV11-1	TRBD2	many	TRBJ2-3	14	TGTGCCAGCAGCTCTGGGACTAGCTCGAATACGCAGTATTTT	CASSSGTSSNTQYF
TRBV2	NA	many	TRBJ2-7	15	TGTGCCAGCAGTGAAGGCAGCCAAGGATCCTACGAGCAGTACTTC	CASSEGSQGSYEQYF
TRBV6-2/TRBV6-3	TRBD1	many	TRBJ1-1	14	TGTGCCAGCAGCCCCGTAAACACAGGGGCTGAAGCTTTCTTT	CASSPVNTGAEAFF
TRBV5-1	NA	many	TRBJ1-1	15	TGCGCCAGCAGCACCCTGGGGATGGGGAACACTGAAGCTTTCTTT	CASSTLGMGNTEAFF
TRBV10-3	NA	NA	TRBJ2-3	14	TGTGCCATCAAGTCAGGTACCAGCACAGATACGCAGTATTTT	CAIKSGTSTDTQYF
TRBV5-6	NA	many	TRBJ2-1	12	TGTGCCAGCAGCTCGACCTGGGGTGAGCAGTTCTTC	CASSSTWGEQFF